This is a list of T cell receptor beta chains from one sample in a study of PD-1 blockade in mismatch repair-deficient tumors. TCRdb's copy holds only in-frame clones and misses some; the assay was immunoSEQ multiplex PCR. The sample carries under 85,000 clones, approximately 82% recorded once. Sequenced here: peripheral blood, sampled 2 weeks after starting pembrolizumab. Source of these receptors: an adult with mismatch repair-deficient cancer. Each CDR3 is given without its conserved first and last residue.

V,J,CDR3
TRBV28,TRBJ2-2,ASSLWKLAGGPGELF
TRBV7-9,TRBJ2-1,ASSPRLREGRNEQF
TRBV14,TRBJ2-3,ASSQRSSWRPDTQY
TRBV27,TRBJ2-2,ASRRSGANTGELF
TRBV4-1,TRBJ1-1,ASSQGGVTEAF
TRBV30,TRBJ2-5,AWSVGQGAEETQY
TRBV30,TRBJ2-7,AWHPKTQGIGYEQY
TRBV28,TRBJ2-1,ASSGAGRANNEQF
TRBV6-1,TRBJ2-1,ATRDRGYNEQF
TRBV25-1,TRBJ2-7,ASRQDSYEQY
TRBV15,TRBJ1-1,ATSGGTANTEAF
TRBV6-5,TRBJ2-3,ASSYSTSGGADTQY
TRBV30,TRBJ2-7,AWSVPGMRNEQY
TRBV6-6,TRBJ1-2,ASTGGAGSDYT
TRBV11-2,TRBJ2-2,ASSPRPVGELF
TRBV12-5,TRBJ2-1,ASGFTGAEQF
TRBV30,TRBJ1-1,AWSQHNTEAF
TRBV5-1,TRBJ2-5,ASAYGEETQY
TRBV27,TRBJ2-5,ASSGWAGQETQY
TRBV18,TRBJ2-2,ASSQGDAGELF
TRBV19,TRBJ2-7,ASSNPIQGADEQY
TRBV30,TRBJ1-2,AYHRGTNYGYT
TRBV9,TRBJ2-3,ASSPQVADTQY
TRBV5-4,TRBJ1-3,ASSPGGVGNTIY
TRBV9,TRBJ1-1,ASSVRRNTEAF
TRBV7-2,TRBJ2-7,ASRLGTANYEQY
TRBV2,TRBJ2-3,ASSEVTGGTDTQY
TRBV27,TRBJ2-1,ASSYGTGYYNEQF
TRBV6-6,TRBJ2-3,ASSYGPEADTQY
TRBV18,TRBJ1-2,ASSPQRGSPSYGYT
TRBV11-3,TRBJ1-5,ASSLFRGNQPQH
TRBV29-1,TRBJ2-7,SVAGTAAYEQY
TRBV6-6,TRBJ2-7,ASRGTFDEQY
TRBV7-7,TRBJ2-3,ASSPLRGRDTQY
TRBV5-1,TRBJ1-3,ASSPGSSGNTIY
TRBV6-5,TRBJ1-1,ASSYSTGGTEAF
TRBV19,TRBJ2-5,ASSIGGGLRETQY
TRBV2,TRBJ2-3,ASSQRGLARDTQY
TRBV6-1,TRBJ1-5,ASSSGTAANQPQH
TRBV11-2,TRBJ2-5,ASSQGQGGRETQY
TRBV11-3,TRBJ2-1,ASSLDGVGRNEQF
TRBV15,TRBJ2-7,ATSRDEGYEQY
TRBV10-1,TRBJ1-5,ASRPDRGYSNQPQH
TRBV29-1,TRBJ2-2,SVEVAGFANTGELF
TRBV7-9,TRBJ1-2,ASSLGGSLTNYGYT
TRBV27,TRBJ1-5,ASSLRDKSSNQPQH
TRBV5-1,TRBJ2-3,ASSFDRGTDTQY
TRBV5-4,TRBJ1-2,ASSREGTNYGYT
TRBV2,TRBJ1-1,ASSAIQTNTEAF
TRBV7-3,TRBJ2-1,ASSSGGNEQF
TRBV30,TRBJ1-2,AWSVPPHYGYT
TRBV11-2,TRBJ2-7,ASSRGRESSYEQY
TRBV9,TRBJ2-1,ASSARLGPTYNEQF